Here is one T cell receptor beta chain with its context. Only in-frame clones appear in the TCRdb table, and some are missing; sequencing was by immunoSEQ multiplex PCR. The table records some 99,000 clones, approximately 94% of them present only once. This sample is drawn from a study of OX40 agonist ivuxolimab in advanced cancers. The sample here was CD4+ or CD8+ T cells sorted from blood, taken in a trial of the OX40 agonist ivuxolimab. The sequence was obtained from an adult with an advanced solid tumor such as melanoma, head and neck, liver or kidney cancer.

CDR3 coding DNA: TGTGCCAGCTCACCCGGGACCGACAAAAAACTGTTTTTT. Its translation: CASSPGTDKKLFF. V gene TRBV18 combines with J gene TRBJ1-4, with D perhaps matching TRBD1 (5 bases). Germline values: CDR1 KGHSH, CDR2 LQKENI. This CDR3 has 13 amino acids. Trimming removed 3 bases at V and 9 bases at J, with 11 bases between.